This T cell receptor (beta chain) was sequenced for a study of blood T cells in healthy people across ages. General study results and limits: PBMCs were not sorted, which prevented a conclusive comparison of naive versus antigen-experienced cells.

For the second PCR, which ran for about 7 to 11 cycles, a sample-barcoded 5' primer and a J-beta primer mix were used. Each CDR3 protein gets one entry after TCRdb re-called the 5' RACE reads with MiXCR. This table has about 640,000 distinct CDR3 sequences, about 53% appearing once. The authors isolated at least 6.5 million PBMCs per sample. The table lists this clonotype with a count of one. Its antigen is not identified. V dropped 3 bases and J dropped 4; count of bases not matched to a gene: 8. There are 16 residues in the CDR3. Per germline, CDR1 SGDLS and CDR2 YYNGEE. The chain links TRBV9 to TRBJ2-5; 11 bases line up with TRBD2. Sequences were obtained from blood. This receptor was identified in a man aged 60 to 69 in good health. This chain's CDR3 is CASSGPRLAGLETQYF. The CDR3, as DNA: TGTGCCAGCAGCGGCCCGCGACTAGCGGGGTTAGAGACCCAGTACTTC.